Listed below are T cell receptor beta chains from one sample, sequenced in a study of cytomegalovirus exposure and HLA in healthy donors. Measured with immunoSEQ multiplex PCR; TCRdb has only the in-frame clones, and not every one. The sample consists of approximately 140,000 clones, 79% of them appearing once. What was sequenced was PBMCs. Source of these receptors: a man aged 45 to 65 in good health and CMV-seropositive. Both conserved end residues are part of each CDR3. Each record gives: J gene, D gene, V gene, clone size, CDR3 length, CDR3 protein, CDR3 DNA. A D gene is named only where the DNA matches it firmly. Not all rows give a size; the values are once, few, many and, for expanded clones, a class.

j_gene: TRBJ2-5
d_gene: TRBD1
v_gene: TRBV6-5
abundance: .
len: 15
CDR3aa: CASRRQGALGETQYF
CDR3nt: TGTGCCAGCAGGCGACAGGGGGCGCTCGGGGAGACCCAGTACTTC

j_gene: TRBJ2-5
d_gene: TRBD1
v_gene: TRBV5-4
abundance: few
len: 15
CDR3aa: CASSTRTGTPETQYF
CDR3nt: TGTGCCAGCAGCACAAGGACAGGGACCCCAGAGACCCAGTACTTC

j_gene: TRBJ1-2
d_gene: .
v_gene: TRBV9
abundance: .
len: 13
CDR3aa: CASSVDRNYGYTF
CDR3nt: TGTGCCAGCAGCGTAGACAGAAACTATGGCTACACCTTC

j_gene: TRBJ2-2
d_gene: TRBD2
v_gene: TRBV7-9
abundance: .
len: 15
CDR3aa: CASAIGGANTGELFF
CDR3nt: TGTGCCAGCGCGATCGGGGGGGCTAACACCGGGGAGCTGTTTTTT

j_gene: TRBJ1-1
d_gene: .
v_gene: TRBV5-1
abundance: .
len: 14
CDR3aa: CASSLVTPGTEAFF
CDR3nt: TGCGCCAGCAGCTTGGTGACCCCAGGAACTGAAGCTTTCTTT

j_gene: TRBJ1-3
d_gene: .
v_gene: TRBV5-6
abundance: .
len: 14
CDR3aa: CASSLDSNGNTIYF
CDR3nt: TGTGCCAGCAGCTTGGACTCAAATGGAAACACCATATATTTT

j_gene: TRBJ1-6
d_gene: .
v_gene: TRBV9
abundance: few
len: 12
CDR3aa: CASSEQGSPLHF
CDR3nt: TGTGCCAGCAGCGAACAGGGTTCACCCCTCCACTTT

j_gene: TRBJ2-7
d_gene: .
v_gene: TRBV29-1
abundance: .
len: 11
CDR3aa: CSAGGLGEQYF
CDR3nt: TGCAGCGCCGGAGGGTTGGGCGAGCAGTACTTC

j_gene: TRBJ2-6
d_gene: .
v_gene: TRBV28
abundance: .
len: 15
CDR3aa: CASSLRGTGANVLTF
CDR3nt: TGTGCCAGCAGTTTAAGGGGGACTGGGGCCAACGTCCTGACTTTC

j_gene: TRBJ1-2
d_gene: .
v_gene: TRBV5-6
abundance: .
len: 17
CDR3aa: CASSLGVRGATSFGYTF
CDR3nt: TGTGCCAGCAGTCTTGGAGTCCGGGGGGCAACTTCGTTTGGCTACACCTTC

j_gene: TRBJ2-7
d_gene: TRBD1
v_gene: TRBV6-5
abundance: .
len: 15
CDR3aa: CASSYSGQGRGEQYF
CDR3nt: TGTGCCAGCAGTTACTCCGGACAGGGTCGGGGGGAGCAGTACTTC

j_gene: TRBJ1-5
d_gene: .
v_gene: TRBV5-1
abundance: .
len: 13
CDR3aa: CASSFGGQGPQHF
CDR3nt: TGCGCCAGCAGCTTCGGGGGGCAGGGGCCCCAGCATTTT

j_gene: TRBJ1-6
d_gene: TRBD1
v_gene: TRBV2
abundance: once
len: 16
CDR3aa: CASSATARDRNSPLHF
CDR3nt: TGTGCCAGCAGTGCGACGGCCCGGGACAGAAATTCACCCCTCCACTTT

j_gene: TRBJ1-1
d_gene: .
v_gene: TRBV28
abundance: .
len: 14
CDR3aa: CASAGGGGWTEAFF
CDR3nt: TGTGCCAGCGCTGGTGGGGGCGGTTGGACTGAAGCTTTCTTT

j_gene: TRBJ2-2
d_gene: TRBD2
v_gene: TRBV10-1
abundance: .
len: 14
CDR3aa: CATSSGSGTGELFF
CDR3nt: TGCGCCACCTCTAGCGGGAGCGGTACCGGGGAGCTGTTTTTT

j_gene: TRBJ2-3
d_gene: TRBD2
v_gene: TRBV7-9
abundance: .
len: 15
CDR3aa: CASSPLAGVTDTQYF
CDR3nt: TGTGCCAGCAGCCCCCTAGCGGGAGTTACAGATACGCAGTATTTT

j_gene: TRBJ2-1
d_gene: TRBD2
v_gene: TRBV6-1
abundance: few
len: 14
CDR3aa: CASRLAGAYNEQFF
CDR3nt: TGTGCCAGCAGACTAGCGGGGGCGTACAATGAGCAGTTCTTC

j_gene: TRBJ1-4
d_gene: TRBD1
v_gene: TRBV2
abundance: .
len: 16
CDR3aa: CASSGLRDRVNEKLFF
CDR3nt: TGTGCCAGCAGTGGGCTCCGGGACAGGGTTAATGAAAAACTGTTTTTT

j_gene: TRBJ2-7
d_gene: TRBD1
v_gene: TRBV6-5
abundance: few
len: 12
CDR3aa: CASSEGDRYQYF
CDR3nt: TGTGCCAGCAGTGAAGGGGACAGGTACCAGTACTTC

j_gene: TRBJ2-7
d_gene: .
v_gene: TRBV30
abundance: .
len: 14
CDR3aa: CAWSPGTEAYEQYF
CDR3nt: TGTGCCTGGAGTCCCGGGACTGAAGCCTACGAGCAGTACTTC

j_gene: TRBJ1-4
d_gene: .
v_gene: TRBV18
abundance: .
len: 14
CDR3aa: CASPPFATNEKLFF
CDR3nt: TGTGCCAGCCCCCCCTTTGCAACTAATGAAAAACTGTTTTTT

j_gene: TRBJ2-1
d_gene: TRBD2
v_gene: TRBV9
abundance: few
len: 14
CDR3aa: CASSASGSYNEQFF
CDR3nt: TGTGCCAGCAGCGCTAGCGGGTCCTACAATGAGCAGTTCTTC

j_gene: TRBJ2-7
d_gene: TRBD1
v_gene: TRBV19
abundance: few
len: 15
CDR3aa: CASSIGGTGYYEQYF
CDR3nt: TGTGCCAGTAGTATAGGGGGGACAGGGTACTACGAGCAGTACTTC

j_gene: TRBJ2-7
d_gene: .
v_gene: TRBV11-3
abundance: .
len: 14
CDR3aa: CASSPGQPPYEQYF
CDR3nt: TGTGCCAGCAGCCCCGGACAGCCCCCCTACGAGCAGTACTTC

j_gene: TRBJ2-5
d_gene: TRBD2
v_gene: TRBV5-4
abundance: once
len: 15
CDR3aa: CASTATSGDQETQYF
CDR3nt: TGTGCCAGCACCGCGACTAGCGGAGATCAAGAGACCCAGTACTTC

j_gene: TRBJ1-4
d_gene: .
v_gene: TRBV5-1
abundance: .
len: 13
CDR3aa: CASSLDPNEKLFF
CDR3nt: TGCGCCAGCAGCTTGGATCCGAATGAAAAACTGTTTTTT

j_gene: TRBJ2-2
d_gene: TRBD1
v_gene: TRBV5-1
abundance: .
len: 16
CDR3aa: CASSPGQGPDTGELFF
CDR3nt: TGCGCCAGCAGCCCGGGACAGGGACCGGACACCGGGGAGCTGTTTTTT

j_gene: TRBJ1-1
d_gene: TRBD1
v_gene: TRBV29-1
abundance: .
len: 15
CDR3aa: CSVEEPGQGNTEAFF
CDR3nt: TGCAGCGTTGAAGAACCGGGACAGGGGAACACTGAAGCTTTCTTT

j_gene: TRBJ2-1
d_gene: .
v_gene: TRBV10-1
abundance: .
len: 14
CDR3aa: CASSQGSSYNEQFF
CDR3nt: TGCGCCAGCAGCCAGGGGTCGAGCTACAATGAGCAGTTCTTC

j_gene: TRBJ2-1
d_gene: TRBD2
v_gene: TRBV5-4
abundance: .
len: 14
CDR3aa: CASSLLAGSNEQFF
CDR3nt: TGTGCCAGCAGCTTGTTAGCGGGAAGCAATGAGCAGTTCTTC

j_gene: TRBJ2-1
d_gene: TRBD2
v_gene: TRBV27
abundance: once
len: 17
CDR3aa: CASSLPIAGIAKNIQFF
CDR3nt: TGTGCCAGCAGTTTACCTATAGCGGGAATAGCCAAAAACATTCAGTTCTTC

j_gene: TRBJ2-7
d_gene: TRBD1
v_gene: TRBV7-9
abundance: few
len: 15
CDR3aa: CASSLEGQGPYEQYF
CDR3nt: TGTGCCAGCAGCTTAGAAGGACAGGGCCCCTACGAGCAGTACTTC

j_gene: TRBJ2-7
d_gene: TRBD2
v_gene: TRBV5-4
abundance: .
len: 14
CDR3aa: CASSLGGTSGEQYF
CDR3nt: TGTGCCAGCAGCTTGGGGGGGACTAGTGGCGAGCAGTACTTC

j_gene: TRBJ2-1
d_gene: .
v_gene: TRBV19
abundance: once
len: 14
CDR3aa: CASTHGLSYNEQFF
CDR3nt: TGTGCCAGTACCCACGGTTTGTCCTACAATGAGCAGTTCTTC

j_gene: TRBJ2-1
d_gene: .
v_gene: TRBV18
abundance: .
len: 15
CDR3aa: CASSPPYDIYNEQFF
CDR3nt: TGTGCCAGCTCACCACCCTATGACATCTACAATGAGCAGTTCTTC

j_gene: TRBJ2-5
d_gene: TRBD1
v_gene: TRBV6-5
abundance: few
len: 13
CDR3aa: CASRYRGQETQYF
CDR3nt: TGTGCCAGCAGATACAGGGGCCAAGAGACCCAGTACTTC

j_gene: TRBJ1-1
d_gene: .
v_gene: TRBV7-9
abundance: .
len: 12
CDR3aa: CASSHWNTEAFF
CDR3nt: TGTGCCAGCAGCCATTGGAACACTGAAGCTTTCTTT

j_gene: TRBJ2-7
d_gene: .
v_gene: TRBV9
abundance: .
len: 15
CDR3aa: CASSVGLGAPYEQYF
CDR3nt: TGTGCCAGCAGCGTAGGGCTAGGCGCGCCCTACGAGCAGTACTTC

j_gene: TRBJ1-1
d_gene: TRBD1
v_gene: TRBV28
abundance: few
len: 18
CDR3aa: CASSYGDRIIWVWTEAFF
CDR3nt: TGTGCCAGCAGTTACGGGGACAGGATCATTTGGGTTTGGACTGAAGCTTTCTTT

j_gene: TRBJ1-2
d_gene: .
v_gene: TRBV6-5
abundance: .
len: 15
CDR3aa: CASSYSFGGPGGYTF
CDR3nt: TGTGCCAGCAGTTACTCGTTCGGGGGGCCGGGCGGCTACACCTTC

j_gene: TRBJ2-5
d_gene: TRBD2
v_gene: TRBV5-8
abundance: .
len: 15
CDR3aa: CASSQGTSGKETQYF
CDR3nt: TGTGCCAGCAGCCAAGGGACTAGCGGAAAAGAGACCCAGTACTTC

j_gene: TRBJ1-5
d_gene: .
v_gene: TRBV6-6
abundance: .
len: 15
CDR3aa: CASSTYTGLHQPQHF
CDR3nt: TGTGCCAGCAGTACCTACACCGGACTCCATCAGCCCCAGCATTTT

j_gene: TRBJ1-6
d_gene: TRBD1
v_gene: TRBV14
abundance: .
len: 15
CDR3aa: CASSFRDRSNSPLHF
CDR3nt: TGTGCCAGCAGCTTCCGGGACAGGTCAAATTCACCCCTCCACTTT

j_gene: TRBJ1-5
d_gene: .
v_gene: TRBV30
abundance: .
len: 12
CDR3aa: CAWSPTLQPQHF
CDR3nt: TGTGCCTGGAGTCCCACCCTACAGCCCCAGCATTTT

j_gene: TRBJ2-2
d_gene: TRBD1
v_gene: TRBV2
abundance: .
len: 15
CDR3aa: CASSDGQGYTGELFF
CDR3nt: TGTGCCAGCAGTGATGGACAGGGATACACCGGGGAGCTGTTTTTT

j_gene: TRBJ1-2
d_gene: TRBD1
v_gene: TRBV9
abundance: .
len: 14
CDR3aa: CASSAGQGVYGYTF
CDR3nt: TGTGCCAGCAGCGCCGGACAGGGAGTGTATGGCTACACCTTC

j_gene: TRBJ1-2
d_gene: TRBD1
v_gene: TRBV5-1
abundance: .
len: 15
CDR3aa: CASSLDRGRGYGYTF
CDR3nt: TGCGCCAGCAGCTTGGACAGGGGGCGCGGGTATGGCTACACCTTC

j_gene: TRBJ1-2
d_gene: TRBD1
v_gene: TRBV28
abundance: .
len: 13
CDR3aa: CASSLQGADGYTF
CDR3nt: TGTGCCAGCAGTTTACAGGGGGCGGATGGCTACACCTTC

j_gene: TRBJ2-1
d_gene: TRBD2
v_gene: TRBV29-1
abundance: few
len: 14
CDR3aa: CSVELTSRSNEQFF
CDR3nt: TGCAGCGTTGAATTGACTAGCCGAAGTAATGAGCAGTTCTTC

j_gene: TRBJ2-1
d_gene: TRBD2
v_gene: TRBV19
abundance: .
len: 21
CDR3aa: CASSASPGLAGSQSSYNEQFF
CDR3nt: TGTGCCAGTAGTGCGTCACCGGGACTAGCGGGATCCCAGAGCTCCTACAATGAGCAGTTCTTC

j_gene: TRBJ1-1
d_gene: .
v_gene: TRBV10-3
abundance: once
len: 15
CDR3aa: CAISVRGGENTEAFF
CDR3nt: TGTGCCATCAGTGTACGTGGCGGGGAGAACACTGAAGCTTTCTTT

j_gene: TRBJ1-5
d_gene: .
v_gene: TRBV21-1
abundance: .
len: 18
CDR3aa: CASSKGEPPGGNNQPQHF
CDR3nt: TGTGCCAGCAGCAAAGGGGAACCTCCAGGGGGAAACAATCAGCCCCAGCATTTT